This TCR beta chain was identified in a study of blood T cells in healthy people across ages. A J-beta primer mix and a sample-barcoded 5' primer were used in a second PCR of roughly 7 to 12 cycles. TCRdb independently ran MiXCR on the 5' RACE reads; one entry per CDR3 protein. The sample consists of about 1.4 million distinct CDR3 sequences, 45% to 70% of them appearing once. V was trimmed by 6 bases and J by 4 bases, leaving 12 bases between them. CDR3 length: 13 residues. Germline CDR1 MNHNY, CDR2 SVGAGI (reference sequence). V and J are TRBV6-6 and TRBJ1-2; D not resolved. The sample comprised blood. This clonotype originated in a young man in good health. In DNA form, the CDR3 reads TGTGCCAGCAGCCGTGGGGTGGTCTATGGCTACACCTTC. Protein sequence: CASSRGVVYGYTF.